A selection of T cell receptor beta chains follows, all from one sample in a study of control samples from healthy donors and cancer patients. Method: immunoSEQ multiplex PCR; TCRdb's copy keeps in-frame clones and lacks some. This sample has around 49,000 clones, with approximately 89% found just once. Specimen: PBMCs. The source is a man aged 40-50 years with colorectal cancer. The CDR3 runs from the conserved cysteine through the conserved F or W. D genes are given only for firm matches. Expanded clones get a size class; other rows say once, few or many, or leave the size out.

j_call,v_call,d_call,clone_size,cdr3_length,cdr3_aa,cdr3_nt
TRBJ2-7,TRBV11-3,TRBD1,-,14,CASSQQGQVVAQYF,TGTGCCAGCAGCCAACAGGGGCAAGTAGTGGCTCAGTACTTC
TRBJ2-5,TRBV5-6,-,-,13,CASSLGRRETQYF,TGTGCCAGCAGCTTGGGGCGCAGAGAGACCCAGTACTTC
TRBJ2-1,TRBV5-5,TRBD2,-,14,CASSFAGAYNEQFF,TGTGCCAGCAGCTTCGCGGGAGCCTACAATGAGCAGTTCTTC
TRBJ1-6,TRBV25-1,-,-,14,CASRTSSYNSPLHF,TGTGCCAGCAGGACTAGCTCCTATAATTCACCCCTCCACTTT
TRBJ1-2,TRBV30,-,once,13,CAGYSRDNYGYTF,TGTGCCGGTTATTCCAGGGACAACTATGGCTACACCTTC
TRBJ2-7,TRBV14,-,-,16,CASSQSYAAQYHEQYF,TGTGCCAGCAGCCAATCTTATGCGGCCCAGTACCACGAGCAGTACTTC
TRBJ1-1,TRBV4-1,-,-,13,CASSRGQNTEAFF,TGCGCCAGCAGCCGGGGACAGAACACTGAAGCTTTCTTT
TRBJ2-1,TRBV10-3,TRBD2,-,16,CAIRGERGREHNEQFF,TGTGCCATCAGGGGGGAGCGCGGGAGGGAACACAATGAGCAGTTCTTC
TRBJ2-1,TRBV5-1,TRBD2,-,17,CASSFRIWTSGYNEQFF,TGCGCCAGCAGCTTTAGAATCTGGACTAGCGGGTACAATGAGCAGTTCTTC
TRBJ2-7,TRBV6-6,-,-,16,CASSYGGAGTLNEQYF,TGTGCCAGCAGTTACGGGGGCGCCGGGACACTAAACGAGCAGTACTTC
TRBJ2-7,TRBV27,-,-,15,CASSLSWRSSYEQYF,TGTGCCAGCAGTTTATCTTGGCGGAGCTCCTACGAGCAGTACTTC
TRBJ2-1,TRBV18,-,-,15,CASSPSGTTYNEQFF,TGTGCCAGCTCACCATCCGGTACGACGTACAATGAGCAGTTCTTC
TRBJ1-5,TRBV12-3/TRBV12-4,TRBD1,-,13,CASTAGGNQPQHF,TGTGCCAGCACGGCAGGGGGGAATCAGCCCCAGCATTTT
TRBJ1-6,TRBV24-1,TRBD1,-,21,CATSDFGQVGSDPSCGSPLHF,TGTGCCACCAGTGATTTTGGACAGGTCGGGTCCGACCCCTCCTGCGGGTCACCCCTCCACTTT
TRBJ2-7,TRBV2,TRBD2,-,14,CASKERESSYEQYF,TGTGCCAGCAAAGAGCGGGAGAGCTCCTACGAGCAGTACTTC
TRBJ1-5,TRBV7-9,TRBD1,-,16,CASSSLRQGLYQPQHF,TGTGCCAGCAGCTCTCTCCGACAGGGACTATATCAGCCCCAGCATTTT
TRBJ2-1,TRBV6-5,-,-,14,CASSHRGPDNEQFF,TGTGCCAGCAGCCACCGGGGACCCGACAATGAGCAGTTCTTC
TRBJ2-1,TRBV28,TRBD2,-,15,CASTPTGLAGREQFF,TGTGCCAGCACCCCTACCGGACTAGCGGGGAGGGAGCAGTTCTTC
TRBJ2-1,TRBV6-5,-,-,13,CASSYGAPNEQFF,TGTGCCAGCAGTTACGGAGCCCCCAATGAGCAGTTCTTC
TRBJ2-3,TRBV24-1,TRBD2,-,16,CATSDTSGRTVDTQYF,TGTGCCACCAGTGACACTAGCGGGAGAACCGTGGATACGCAGTATTTT
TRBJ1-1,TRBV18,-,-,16,CASLTGGGEGNTEAFF,TGTGCCAGCTTAACCGGTGGAGGGGAAGGGAACACTGAAGCTTTCTTT
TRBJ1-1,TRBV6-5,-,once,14,CASSFKGGNTEAFF,TGTGCCAGCAGTTTTAAGGGGGGAAACACTGAAGCTTTCTTT
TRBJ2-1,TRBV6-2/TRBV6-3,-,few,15,CASSYRETTYNEQFF,TGTGCCAGCAGTTACAGGGAGACGACCTACAATGAGCAGTTCTTC
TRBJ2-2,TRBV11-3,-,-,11,CASSSRGELFF,TGTGCCAGCAGCTCCCGAGGGGAGCTGTTTTTT
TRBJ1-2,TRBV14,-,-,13,CASSQEYGYGYTF,TGTGCCAGCAGCCAAGAGTACGGCTATGGCTACACCTTC
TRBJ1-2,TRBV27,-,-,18,CASSSYQGTTVANYGYTF,TGTGCCAGCAGTTCATATCAAGGGACAACAGTAGCTAACTATGGCTACACCTTC
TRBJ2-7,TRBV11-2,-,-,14,CATRPTSLTYEQYF,TGTGCCACCCGGCCTACGTCCCTTACCTACGAGCAGTACTTC
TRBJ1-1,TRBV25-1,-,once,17,CASSDPGQAKGNTEAFF,TGTGCCAGCAGTGACCCGGGCCAAGCTAAGGGGAACACTGAAGCTTTCTTT
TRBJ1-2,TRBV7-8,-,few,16,CASSIGRGRVNAGYTF,TGTGCCAGCAGCATAGGGCGAGGGAGGGTGAATGCTGGCTACACCTTC
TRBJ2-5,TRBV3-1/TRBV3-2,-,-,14,CASSQGAGTETQYF,TGTGCCAGCAGCCAAGGGGCAGGAACAGAGACCCAGTACTTC
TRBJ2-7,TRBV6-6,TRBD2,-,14,CASRRGDTSYEQYF,TGTGCCAGCAGGCGGGGGGACACAAGCTACGAGCAGTACTTC
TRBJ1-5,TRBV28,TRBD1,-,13,CASSFSGGQPQHF,TGTGCCAGCAGTTTTTCAGGGGGCCAGCCCCAGCATTTT
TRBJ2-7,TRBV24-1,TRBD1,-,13,CATAGTGGYEQYF,TGTGCCACCGCCGGGACAGGGGGCTACGAGCAGTACTTC
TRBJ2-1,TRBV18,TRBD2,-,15,CASSPGSGSGNEQFF,TGTGCCAGCTCACCTGGTAGCGGGAGTGGCAATGAGCAGTTCTTC
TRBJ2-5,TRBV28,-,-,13,CASSEGFQETQYF,TGTGCCAGCAGTGAAGGGTTCCAAGAGACCCAGTACTTC
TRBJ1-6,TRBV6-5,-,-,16,CASSYAYRTDNSPLHF,TGTGCCAGCAGTTACGCCTACCGGACAGATAATTCACCCCTCCACTTT
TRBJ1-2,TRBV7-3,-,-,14,CASSSGGGLKGYTF,TGTGCCAGCAGCTCAGGAGGGGGGCTTAAGGGCTACACCTTC
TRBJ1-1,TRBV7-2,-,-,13,CASSLNWGTEAFF,TGTGCCAGCAGCTTAAATTGGGGAACTGAAGCTTTCTTT
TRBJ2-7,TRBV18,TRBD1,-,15,CASSSGTGFANEQYF,TGTGCCAGCTCCTCCGGGACAGGGTTTGCCAACGAGCAGTACTTC
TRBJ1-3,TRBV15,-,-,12,CATSQTGNTIYF,TGTGCCACCAGCCAGACTGGAAACACCATATATTTT
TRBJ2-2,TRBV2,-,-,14,CASSLQGRERELFF,TGTGCCAGCAGTCTCCAGGGGAGGGAAAGGGAGCTGTTTTTT
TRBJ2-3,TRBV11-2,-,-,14,CASSLAPGLLTQYF,TGTGCCAGCAGCTTAGCCCCGGGACTCCTGACGCAGTATTTT
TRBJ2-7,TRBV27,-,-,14,CASSLSPRAFEQYF,TGTGCCAGCAGTTTATCCCCCAGGGCTTTCGAGCAGTACTTC
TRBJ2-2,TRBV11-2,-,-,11,CASSLVGELFF,TGTGCCAGCAGCTTAGTAGGGGAGCTGTTTTTT
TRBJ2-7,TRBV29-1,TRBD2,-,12,CSSLGRELEQYF,TGCAGCTCCTTAGGGCGGGAGCTCGAGCAGTACTTC
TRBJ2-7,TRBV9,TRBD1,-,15,CASSANRDRVYEQYF,TGTGCCAGCAGCGCCAACCGGGACAGAGTCTACGAGCAGTACTTC